This record covers a single TCR beta chain. The antigen is undetermined. Losses at the gene ends were 4 bases for V and 7 bases for J; bases not matched to a gene: 11. Germline V gene sequence: CDR1 WNHNN, CDR2 SYGVQD (reference sequence). This CDR3 spans 15 amino acids. These data belong to a study of CD8 T cells in ankylosing spondylitis. TCRdb re-derived calls from the 5' RACE reads in MiXCR, one entry per CDR3 protein. Here the sample spans about 390,000 distinct CDR3 sequences, approximately 20% being singletons. Study results and caveats: Seemingly characteristic of ankylosing spondylitis blood was a TCR beta motif consisting of several highly homologous variants.

V is TRBV10-1 and J is TRBJ2-7, with 9 bases fitting TRBD1. The sequencing sample was made of blood, either unsorted or a sorted T cell fraction (not recorded which). The receptor comes from a male donor with ankylosing spondylitis. The CDR3 here is CASSASGQGSVEQYF. The DNA for the CDR3 is TGCGCCAGCAGTGCCTCGGGACAGGGTTCAGTGGAGCAGTACTTC.